Following are 22 T cell receptor beta chains from one sample sequenced in a study of Graves' ophthalmopathy and Graves' hyperthyroidism (dated by TCRdb to 2017 to 2018). The instrument given in TCRdb is Illumina HiSeq 2000. For repertoire sequencing, the TCR beta CDR3 regions were amplified from RNA transcripts. HTBI primers and the Qiagen OneStep RT-PCR kit were used in a first-round RT-PCR, which was followed by a second-round multiplex PCR, size selection and purification. TCRdb reprocessing: public reads trimmed at Q25 with fastp, clones called with MiXCR, in-frame beta chains kept. Every CDR3 protein is listed once, alongside the most common genes and DNA of its rows. The sample table holds about 700,000 distinct CDR3 sequences, of which approximately 40% were seen once. About 40% of the sample rests with the top ten. The sequenced material came from peripheral blood. Receptors originate from an adult man with Graves' ophthalmopathy.

This chain connects TRBV12-5 to TRBJ1-4; D uncertain. The germline gives CDR1 LGHNT, CDR2 FRNRAP. V lost 7 bases and J 8 bases, leaving 11 bases between the germline ends. The CDR3 contains 12 residues. The CDR3 protein is CASDMADEKLFF. CDR3 coding DNA: TGTGCTAGTGACATGGCGGACGAAAAACTGTTTTTT.

The V and J genes are TRBV2 and TRBJ2-3; 7 nucleotides agree with TRBD2. CDR1 and CDR2 from the germline V gene are SNHLY and FYNNEI. This CDR3 comprises 15 residues. V lost 8 bases to trimming and J lost 3 bases; unmatched junction nucleotides: 11. The CDR3 DNA is TGTGCCAGCCTAGAGGCGCGGGGGAGGACAGATACGCAGTATTTT. It is translated as CASLEARGRTDTQYF.

The chain recombines TRBV11-1 with TRBJ2-5, with 9 nucleotides matching TRBD1. The CDR3 spans 13 residues. The V gene end was trimmed by 8 bases and the J gene end by 7 bases; junction bases not matched to a gene: 8. The germline CDR1 and CDR2 sequences are SGHAT and FQDESV (reference sequence). In DNA form, the CDR3 reads TGTGCCAGCTCAAGGACAGGGGACGGGACCCAGTACTTC. Amino acid sequence: CASSRTGDGTQYF.

The rearrangement links TRBV7-9 to TRBJ2-2; 9 nucleotides match TRBD1. The CDR3 is 14 residues long. After removal of 6 bases from V and 4 bases from J, the junction contained 3 bases not matched to a gene. The V gene's germline CDR1 is SEHNR and CDR2 FQNEAQ (reference sequence). CDR3 sequence reads: CASRQGASTGELFF. In nucleotides, the CDR3 is TGTGCCAGCAGACAGGGGGCGAGCACCGGGGAGCTGTTTTTT.

The chain carries TRBV19 and TRBJ2-2; a weak D match, TRBD2 (6 bases). CDR1 and CDR2 (germline): LNHDA, SQIVND (reference sequence). Trimming left V 6 bases short and J 6 bases short, with 17 bases between. This CDR3 contains 15 residues. CDR3 sequence: CASSEGTRVSGELFF. CDR3 nucleotide sequence: TGTGCCAGTAGCGAAGGGACTCGCGTTTCCGGGGAGCTGTTTTTT.

Only one count was recorded for this clonotype. The V and J genes are TRBV10-3 and TRBJ1-1, with a tentative D call TRBD1 (6 bases). Trimming took off 2 bases at V and 4 bases at J, with 17 bases between the two ends. The germline CDR1 and CDR2 sequences are ENHRY and SYGVKD. The CDR3 sequence is 16 residues long. CDR3 bases: TGTGCCATCAGTGAGGAGGGGGGGCAGGGTGCCACTGAAGCTTTCTTT. Residues: CAISEEGGQGATEAFF.

The chain employs TRBV2 and TRBJ1-2; D might be TRBD1 (6 bases). The CDR3 length is 14 residues. CDR1 is SNHLY and CDR2 is FYNNEI in the germline V gene. The V and J ends lost 7 bases and 0 bases respectively, with 12 bases between them. The DNA of the CDR3 is TGTGCCAGCAAGATGGCAGGGGCTAACTATGGCTACACCTTC. Its protein product is CASKMAGANYGYTF.

Many counts were recorded for this clonotype. The rearrangement links TRBV2 to TRBJ2-7; D is ambiguous. With 2 bases removed from V and 3 bases from J, the gap between germline ends came to 8 bases. The CDR3 loop spans 13 amino acids. Germline CDR1 reads SNHLY; CDR2 reads FYNNEI. CDR3 protein: CASSERVNYEQYF. The DNA of the CDR3 is TGTGCCAGCAGTGAACGGGTCAACTACGAGCAGTACTTC.

As DNA, the CDR3 is TGTGCCAGCAGCTTTACAGTCTCTGGAAACACCATATATTTT. This encodes CASSFTVSGNTIYF. The chain employs TRBV7-3 and TRBJ1-3, with D uncertain. This CDR3 spans 14 amino acids. The V gene lost 3 bases and the J gene lost 0 bases, with 6 bases spanning the gap. From germline, CDR1 is SGHTA and CDR2 FQGTGA.

About this clonotype: An end of the junction differs from the germline gene, which may be a read error. This chain uses TRBV5-1 with TRBJ2-7; 12 nucleotides match TRBD2. CDR1 and CDR2 (germline): SGHRS, YFSETQ. CDR3 length equals 15 residues. The CDR3, as DNA: TGTGCCAGCAGCTTCAACGGACTAGCGGGAAACGAGCAGTACTTC. Its translation: CASSFNGLAGNEQYF.

This clonotype was counted many times. This chain links TRBV2 with TRBJ1-2; possible D gene TRBD1, 6 bases. The V end lost 5 bases, the J end lost 6 bases, and 13 bases lay between the germline ends. CDR3 length: 13 residues. Germline V gene lookup returns CDR1 SNHLY and CDR2 FYNNEI. CDR3 nucleotides: TGTGCCAGCAGTAGAACAGGGACCGATGGCTACACCTTC. Protein product: CASSRTGTDGYTF.

J is TRBJ2-7 and V is TRBV20-1; D remains unclear. This CDR3 is 13 amino acids long. Germline CDR1 and CDR2: DFQATT and SNEGSKA (reference sequence). Deletions cut 1 base from V and 2 bases from J, with 9 bases between. The CDR3 DNA is TGCAGTGCTAGAGGGAGTGAGGCCTACGAGCAGTACTTC. It specifies CSARGSEAYEQYF.

The gene calls are TRBV19 and TRBJ2-7, with 8 bases aligning to TRBD2. The trim removed 4 bases at V and 0 bases at J, leaving 11 bases unmatched. Per germline, CDR1 LNHDA and CDR2 SQIVND (reference sequence). The CDR3 extends over 17 amino acids. As DNA, the CDR3 is TGTGCCAGTAGTACGTCTTACCATAGCGGGATCTCCTACGAGCAGTACTTC. It translates to CASSTSYHSGISYEQYF.

V usage is TRBV7-9 and J usage is TRBJ2-3; possibly TRBD1 for D (5 bases). CDR3 length equals 15 residues. V was shortened by 8 bases and J by 1 base, with 16 bases between the two germline ends. Germline assignment: CDR1 SEHNR and CDR2 FQNEAQ (reference sequence). The CDR3, as DNA: TGTGCCAGCGGACCCCGGACATCGGGCACAGATACGCAGTATTTT. Translated: CASGPRTSGTDTQYF.

This clonotype was seen more than once but under ten times. The V call is TRBV6-6, the J call TRBJ1-2; the D gene is possibly TRBD1 (6 bases). Germline CDR1 is MNHNY and CDR2 is SVGAGI (reference sequence). The germline V and J ends were trimmed by 6 bases and 9 bases, with 17 bases remaining between them. This CDR3 contains 13 residues. The CDR3 sequence: CASSLENRARYTF. The CDR3 nucleotides are TGTGCCAGCAGCCTCGAGAACAGGGCCCGCTACACCTTC.

This clonotype was counted between two and nine times. V gene TRBV20-1 combines with J gene TRBJ2-5, with D perhaps matching TRBD1 or TRBD2 (5 bases each). V lost 5 bases to trimming and J lost 2 bases, with 15 bases between them. The CDR3 has 14 amino acids. In germline, CDR1 is DFQATT, CDR2 SNEGSKA (reference sequence). The CDR3 sequence: CSAGRGWGQETQYF. The CDR3 DNA reads as TGCAGTGCTGGACGGGGATGGGGGCAAGAGACCCAGTACTTC.

The DNA of the CDR3 is TGCGCCAGCCATTCCCGGGCGCCTGGGGCCAACGTCCTGACTTTC. It yields the protein CASHSRAPGANVLTF. The V call is TRBV4-3, the J call TRBJ2-6; D ambiguous. This CDR3 has 15 amino acids. Germline V gives CDR1 LGHNA, CDR2 YSLEER. Trimming shortened V by 8 bases and J by 2 bases, and 13 bases separated the two germline ends.

This clonotype was picked up many times. The CDR3 protein is CSVGGDWNEKLFF. DNA for the CDR3: TGCAGCGTTGGGGGGGACTGGAATGAAAAACTGTTTTTT. The rearrangement links TRBV29-1 to TRBJ1-4; tentative D call: TRBD1 (5 bases). The CDR3 sequence is 13 residues long. Germline CDR1 is SQVTM and CDR2 is ANQGSEA. V was cut by 4 bases and J by 5 bases, with 11 bases left in between.

The chain has TRBV9 and TRBJ1-2; D is unresolved. V was pared by 5 bases and J by 3 bases, with 14 bases between. CDR3 length: 14 amino acids. Per the germline V gene, CDR1 is SGDLS and CDR2 is YYNGEE. The CDR3 is CASSPEGIDYGYTF. The CDR3 coding sequence is TGTGCCAGCAGTCCAGAGGGCATCGACTATGGCTACACCTTC.

About this clonotype: A read error is possible here, since a much larger clone lies one base away. This rearrangement joins TRBV7-6 to TRBJ1-3; no firm D call. This CDR3 is built from 12 residues. V was trimmed by 1 base and J by 7 bases, leaving 5 bases between them. Germline CDR1 is SGHVS and CDR2 is FNYEAQ. The CDR3 loop is CASSLVINTIYF. The DNA for the CDR3 is TGTGCCAGCAGCTTAGTGATTAACACCATATATTTT.

This chain connects TRBV6-1 to TRBJ1-6, with no clear D. Per germline, CDR1 MNHNS and CDR2 SASEGT. There are 14 residues in the CDR3. V lost 2 bases and J 10 bases, leaving 12 bases between the germline ends. In DNA, the CDR3 is TGTGCCAGCAGTGAAAATCGCAGAGAGTCACCCCTCCACTTT. Protein product: CASSENRRESPLHF.

This clonotype was seen many times. The genes are TRBV2 and TRBJ2-5, with no clear D. Trimming left V 6 bases short and J 5 bases short, with 13 bases between. CDR1 is SNHLY and CDR2 is FYNNEI in the germline V gene. This CDR3 is built from 13 residues. As DNA, the CDR3 is TGTGCCAGCAGCTTAATCGGAGAGGAGACCCAGTACTTC. Translation: CASSLIGEETQYF.